This note documents a single T cell receptor beta chain sequence. Germline CDR1 is SGHVS and CDR2 is FNYEAQ. V lost 5 bases to trimming and J lost 5 bases; unmatched junction nucleotides: 8. The length of the CDR3 is 17 residues. The data were taken from a study of blood T cell repertoires in COVID-19. At the level of the study: The cDNA or gDNA used as material had been derived from T cells, B-cell-depleted T cells, or PBMCs.

Here immunoSEQ multiplex PCR was the method, and the copy in TCRdb shows in-frame clones only, minus some. The sample lists 150,000 to 160,000 clones, approximately 90% occurring once. The chain links TRBV7-6 to TRBJ2-5, with 16 bases identical to TRBD2. This receptor was identified in a woman in her 40s with acute or convalescent COVID-19. The sequencing sample was made of peripheral blood. Here the CDR3 DNA reads TGTGCCAGCAGCCGGGGACTAGCGGGAGGGCCATCGGAGACCCAGTACTTC. Protein product: CASSRGLAGGPSETQYF.